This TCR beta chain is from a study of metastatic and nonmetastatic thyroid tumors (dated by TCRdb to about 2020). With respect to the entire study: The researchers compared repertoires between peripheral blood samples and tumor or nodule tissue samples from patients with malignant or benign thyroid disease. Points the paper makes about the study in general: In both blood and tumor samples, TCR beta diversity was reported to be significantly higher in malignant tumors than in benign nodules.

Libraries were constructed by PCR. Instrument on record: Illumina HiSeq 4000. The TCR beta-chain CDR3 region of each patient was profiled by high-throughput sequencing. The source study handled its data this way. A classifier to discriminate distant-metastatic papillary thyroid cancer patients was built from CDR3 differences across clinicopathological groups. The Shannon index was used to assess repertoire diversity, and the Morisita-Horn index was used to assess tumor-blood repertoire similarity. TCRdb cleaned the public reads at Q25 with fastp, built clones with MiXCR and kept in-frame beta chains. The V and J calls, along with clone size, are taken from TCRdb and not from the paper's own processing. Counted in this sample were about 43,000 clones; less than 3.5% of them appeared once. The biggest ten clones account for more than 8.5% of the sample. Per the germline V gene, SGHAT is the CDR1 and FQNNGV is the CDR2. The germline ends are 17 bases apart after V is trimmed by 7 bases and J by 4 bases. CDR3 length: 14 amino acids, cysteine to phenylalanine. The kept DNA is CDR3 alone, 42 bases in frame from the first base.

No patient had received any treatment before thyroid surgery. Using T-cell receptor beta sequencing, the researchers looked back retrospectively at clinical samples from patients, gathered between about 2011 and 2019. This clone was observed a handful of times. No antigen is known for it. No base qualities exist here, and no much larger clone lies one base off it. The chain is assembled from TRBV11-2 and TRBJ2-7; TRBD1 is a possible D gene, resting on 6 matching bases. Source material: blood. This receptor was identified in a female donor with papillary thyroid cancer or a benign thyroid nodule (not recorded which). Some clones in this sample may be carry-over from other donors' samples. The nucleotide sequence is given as TGTGCCAGCATCGAGGGCAGGGGACAATACGAGCAGTACTTC. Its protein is CASIEGRGQYEQYF.